This T cell receptor (beta chain) derives from a study of cytomegalovirus exposure and HLA in healthy donors. Across the study: The 120 validation repertoires used the same platform as the roughly 670 first-cohort repertoires (as reported by a later analysis).

V shed 0 bases and J shed 9 bases, with 23 bases lying between them. Per the germline V gene, CDR1 is KGHSH and CDR2 is LQKENI. The CDR3 consists of 17 residues. Regarding the study as a whole: Diagnosis of cytomegalovirus status made by the classifier reportedly showed high specificity and sensitivity. In vitro experiments confirmed that a few CMV-associated chains were specific for CMV antigens.

As to this clone: What it binds is unknown.

The data were produced by immunoSEQ multiplex PCR, yet TCRdb's version contains in-frame clones alone and is incomplete. The sample has 150,000 to 200,000 clones, approximately 78% seen once; the top ten hold around 1.2%. Separate from the approximately 670-subject first cohort, the roughly 120-subject validation cohort was the one that the donors belonged to. The sequenced sample consisted of PBMCs. This clonotype was obtained from a woman aged 30 to 39 in good health and CMV-seronegative. The chain uses TRBV18 and TRBJ2-5; weak D call: TRBD1 (7 bases). The CDR3 spells CASSPPYSGAGGQAQYF. Written as DNA, the CDR3 is TGTGCCAGCTCACCACCGTATTCGGGCGCAGGGGGGCAGGCCCAGTACTTC.